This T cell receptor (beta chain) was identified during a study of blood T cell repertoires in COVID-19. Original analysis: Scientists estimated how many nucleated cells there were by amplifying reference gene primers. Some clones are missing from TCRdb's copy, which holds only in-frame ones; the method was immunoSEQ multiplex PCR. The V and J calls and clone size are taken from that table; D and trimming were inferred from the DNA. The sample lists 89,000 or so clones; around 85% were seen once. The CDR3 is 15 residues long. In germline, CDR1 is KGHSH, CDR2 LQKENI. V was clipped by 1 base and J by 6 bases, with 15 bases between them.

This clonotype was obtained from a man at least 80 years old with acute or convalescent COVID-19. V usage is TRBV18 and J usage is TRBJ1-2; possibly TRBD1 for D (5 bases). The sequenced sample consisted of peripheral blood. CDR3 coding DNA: TGTGCCAGCTCACCACGTCATTCAGGGTTTAATGGCTACACCTTC. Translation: CASSPRHSGFNGYTF.